These 5 T cell receptor beta chains were sequenced from one sample in a study of blood T cells in healthy people across ages. Next came a second PCR, run for about 7 to 12 cycles, which used a sample-barcoded 5' primer along with a J-beta primer mix. From the 5' RACE reads, TCRdb called clonotypes with MiXCR, one entry per CDR3 protein. Of about 690,000 distinct CDR3 sequences listed, around 38% are singletons. The source material was blood. Every receptor here comes from a man older than 75 in good health.

This sequence joins TRBV20-1 and TRBJ2-4, with a possible D match to TRBD2 (7 bases). Germline-derived CDR1 and CDR2 are DFQATT and SNEGSKA (reference sequence). The CDR3 loop spans 13 amino acids. Trimming removed 7 bases from V and 5 bases from J, with 15 bases in between. The CDR3 here is CSGDGGRENIQYF. The CDR3 DNA reads as TGCAGTGGGGACGGGGGGCGCGAAAACATTCAGTACTTC.

The chain employs TRBV18 and TRBJ2-7; 7 nucleotides agree with TRBD1. Germline loops: CDR1 KGHSH, CDR2 LQKENI. The CDR3 is 14 amino acids. V shed 2 bases and J 3 bases; nucleotides not matched to a gene: 4. CDR3 DNA: TGTGCCAGCTCACCAGGACAGGACCTCTACGAGCAGTACTTC. It codes for CASSPGQDLYEQYF.

This clonotype has a single count. The junction does not match germline at one end; this may be a read error. The rearrangement links TRBV14 to TRBJ2-1, with D unresolved. The CDR3 has 15 residues. Germline V lookup: CDR1 SGHDN, CDR2 FVKESK. The CDR3: CASNQLSGPYNEQFF. The CDR3 DNA reads as TGTGCCAGCAACCAACTATCAGGCCCCTACAATGAGCAGTTCTTC. Combining the CDR3 with reference TRBV14 and TRBJ2-1 gives the whole variable domain EAGVTQFPSHSVIEKGQTVTLRCDPISGHDNLYWYRRVMGKEIKFLLHFVKESKQDESGMPNNRFLAERTGGTYSTLKVQPAELEDSGVYFCASNQLSGPYNEQFFGPGTRLTVL.

This clonotype was picked up a small number of times. The rearrangement joins TRBV6-2 or TRBV6-3 to TRBJ2-5; 9 nucleotides line up with TRBD1. The CDR3 spans 15 residues. Trimming took 11 bases from V and 11 from J; bases not matched to a gene: 21. Germline assignment: CDR1 MNHEY and CDR2 SVGEGT. This chain's CDR3 is CAGAEGQGGYNEQYF. CDR3 nucleotide sequence: TGTGCCGGCGCCGAGGGACAGGGTGGCTACAATGAGCAGTACTTC.

J is TRBJ2-1 and V is TRBV5-1, with 11 bases lining up with TRBD2. The CDR3 length is 15 residues. With V trimmed by 4 bases and J by 7 bases, 7 bases remained unmatched. CDR1 is SGHRS and CDR2 is YFSETQ in the germline V gene. CDR3 residues: CASSLSGGAENEQFF. The DNA for the CDR3 is TGCGCCAGCAGCCTTAGCGGGGGGGCCGAAAATGAGCAGTTCTTC.